The clone carrying this T cell receptor beta chain was counted between two and nine times. The entry originates in a study of OX40 agonist ivuxolimab in advanced cancers. Libraries were prepared by immunoSEQ multiplex PCR; TCRdb keeps only in-frame clonotypes and omits some of them. This sample yields over 70,000 clones, of which around nine tenths are seen a single time; around 1.6% belongs to the top ten. Germline values: CDR1 SGHNT, CDR2 YYREEE (reference sequence). The CDR3 sequence is 15 residues long. Trimming took 1 base from V and 0 from J, leaving 8 bases between them. The chain combines TRBV5-4 with TRBJ1-3, with D possibly TRBD1 on 6 matching bases. Here the sequenced sample was CD4+ or CD8+ T cells sorted from blood, taken in a trial of the OX40 agonist ivuxolimab. This sequence originates from an adult with an advanced solid tumor such as melanoma, head and neck, liver or kidney cancer. The CDR3 here is CASSLRGGSGNTIYF. CDR3 coding DNA: TGTGCCAGCAGCTTGCGAGGGGGCTCTGGAAACACCATATATTTT.